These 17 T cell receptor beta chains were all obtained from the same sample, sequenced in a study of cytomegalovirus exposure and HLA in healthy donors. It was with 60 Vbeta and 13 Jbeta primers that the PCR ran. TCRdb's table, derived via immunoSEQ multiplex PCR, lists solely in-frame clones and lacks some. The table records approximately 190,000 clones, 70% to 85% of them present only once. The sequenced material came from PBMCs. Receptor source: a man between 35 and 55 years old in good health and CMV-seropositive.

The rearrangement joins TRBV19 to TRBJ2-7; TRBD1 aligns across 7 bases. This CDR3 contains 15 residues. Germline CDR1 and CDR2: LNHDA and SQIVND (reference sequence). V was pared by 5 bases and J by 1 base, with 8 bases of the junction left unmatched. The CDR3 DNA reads TGTGCCAGTAGTGACCGGACAGGCCCTTCCTACGAGCAGTACTTC. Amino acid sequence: CASSDRTGPSYEQYF. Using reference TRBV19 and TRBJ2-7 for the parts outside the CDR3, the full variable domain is DGGITQSPKYLFRKEGQNVTLSCEQNLNHDAMYWYRQDPGQGLRLIYYSQIVNDFQKGDIAEGYSVSREKKESFPLTVTSAQKNPTAFYLCASSDRTGPSYEQYFGPGTRLTVT.

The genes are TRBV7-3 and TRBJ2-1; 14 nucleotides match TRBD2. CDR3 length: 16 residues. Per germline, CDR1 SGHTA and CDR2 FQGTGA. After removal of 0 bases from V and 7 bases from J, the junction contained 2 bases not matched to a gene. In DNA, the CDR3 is TGTGCCAGCAGCTTAACCGGGACTAGCGGGAGTAATGAGCAGTTCTTC. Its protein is CASSLTGTSGSNEQFF.

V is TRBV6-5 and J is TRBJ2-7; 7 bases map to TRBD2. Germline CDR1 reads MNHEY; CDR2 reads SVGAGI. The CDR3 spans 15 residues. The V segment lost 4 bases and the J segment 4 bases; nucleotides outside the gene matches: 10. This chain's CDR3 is CASSSPGGSRYEQYF. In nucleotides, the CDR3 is TGTGCCAGCAGTTCCCCTGGCGGGAGTAGGTACGAGCAGTACTTC.

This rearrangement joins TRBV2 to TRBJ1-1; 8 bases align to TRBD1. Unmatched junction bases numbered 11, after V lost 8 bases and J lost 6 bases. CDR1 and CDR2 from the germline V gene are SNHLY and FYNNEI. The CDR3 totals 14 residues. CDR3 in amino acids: CASGPRTGFPEAFF. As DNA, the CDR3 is TGTGCCAGCGGGCCGAGGACAGGGTTTCCTGAAGCTTTCTTT.

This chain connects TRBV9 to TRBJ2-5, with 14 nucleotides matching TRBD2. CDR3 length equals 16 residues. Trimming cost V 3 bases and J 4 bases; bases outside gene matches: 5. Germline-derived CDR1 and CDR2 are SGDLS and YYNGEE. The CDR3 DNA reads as TGTGCCAGCAGCGAAGGACTAGCGGGAGGCTCAGAGACCCAGTACTTC. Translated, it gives CASSEGLAGGSETQYF.

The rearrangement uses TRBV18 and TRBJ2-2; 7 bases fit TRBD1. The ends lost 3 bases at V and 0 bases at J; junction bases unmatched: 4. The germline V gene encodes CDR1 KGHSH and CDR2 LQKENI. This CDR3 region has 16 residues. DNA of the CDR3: TGTGCCAGCTCACCCCTGACAGGGCCGAACACCGGGGAGCTGTTTTTT. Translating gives CASSPLTGPNTGELFF.

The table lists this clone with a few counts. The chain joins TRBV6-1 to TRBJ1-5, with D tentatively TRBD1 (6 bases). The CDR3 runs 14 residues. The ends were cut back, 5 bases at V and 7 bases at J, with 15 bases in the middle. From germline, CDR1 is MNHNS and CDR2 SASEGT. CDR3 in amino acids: CASSHTGIGQPQHF. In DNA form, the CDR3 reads TGTGCCAGCAGTCATACAGGGATAGGGCAGCCCCAGCATTTT.

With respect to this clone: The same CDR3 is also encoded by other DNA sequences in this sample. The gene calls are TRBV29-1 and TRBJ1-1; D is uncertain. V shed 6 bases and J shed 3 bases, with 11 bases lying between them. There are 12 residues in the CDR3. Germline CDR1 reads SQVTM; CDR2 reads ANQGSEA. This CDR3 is CSVRVGDTEAFF. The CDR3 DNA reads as TGCAGCGTCCGGGTCGGGGACACTGAAGCTTTCTTT.

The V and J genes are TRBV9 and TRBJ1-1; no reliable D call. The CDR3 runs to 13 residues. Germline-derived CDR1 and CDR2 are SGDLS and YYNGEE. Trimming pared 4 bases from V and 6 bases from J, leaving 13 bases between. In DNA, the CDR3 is TGTGCCAGCAGCCCCACTTGGAGGGCTGAAGCTTTCTTT. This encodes CASSPTWRAEAFF.

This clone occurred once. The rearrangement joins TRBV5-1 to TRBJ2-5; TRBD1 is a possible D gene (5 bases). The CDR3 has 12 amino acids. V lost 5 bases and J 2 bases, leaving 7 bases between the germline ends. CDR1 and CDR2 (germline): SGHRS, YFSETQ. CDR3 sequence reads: CASRGQQETQYF. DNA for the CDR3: TGCGCCAGCAGAGGACAACAAGAGACCCAGTACTTC.

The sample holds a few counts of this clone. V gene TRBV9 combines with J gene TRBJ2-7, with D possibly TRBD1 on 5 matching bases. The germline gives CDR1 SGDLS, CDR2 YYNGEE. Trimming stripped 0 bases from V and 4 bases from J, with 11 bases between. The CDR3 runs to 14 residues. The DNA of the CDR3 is TGTGCCAGCAGCGTAGGGCAGGGAATTTACGAGCAGTACTTC. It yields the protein CASSVGQGIYEQYF.

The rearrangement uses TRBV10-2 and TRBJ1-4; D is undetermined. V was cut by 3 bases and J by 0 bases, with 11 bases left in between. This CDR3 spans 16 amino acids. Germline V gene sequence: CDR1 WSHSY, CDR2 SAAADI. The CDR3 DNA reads TGCGCCAGCAGTGATTGGAGCGTGACAACTAATGAAAAACTGTTTTTT. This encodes CASSDWSVTTNEKLFF.

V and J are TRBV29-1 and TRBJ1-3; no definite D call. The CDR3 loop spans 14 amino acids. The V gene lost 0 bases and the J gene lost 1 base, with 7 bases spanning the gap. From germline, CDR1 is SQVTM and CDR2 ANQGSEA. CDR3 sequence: CSVEDRVSGNTIYF. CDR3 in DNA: TGCAGCGTTGAAGATCGGGTTTCTGGAAACACCATATATTTT.

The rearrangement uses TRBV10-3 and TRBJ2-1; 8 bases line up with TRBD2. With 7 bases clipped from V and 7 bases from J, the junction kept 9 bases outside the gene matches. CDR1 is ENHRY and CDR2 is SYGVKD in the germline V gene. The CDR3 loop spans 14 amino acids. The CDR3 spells CAITPSGSGNEQFF. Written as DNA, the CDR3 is TGTGCCATCACACCCAGCGGGAGTGGTAATGAGCAGTTCTTC.

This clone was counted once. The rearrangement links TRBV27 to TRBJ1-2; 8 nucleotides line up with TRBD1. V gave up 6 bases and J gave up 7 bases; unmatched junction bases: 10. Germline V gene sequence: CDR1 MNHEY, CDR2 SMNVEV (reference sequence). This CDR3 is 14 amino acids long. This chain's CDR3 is CASRFRQGAGGYTF. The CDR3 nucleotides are TGTGCCAGCAGGTTTCGGCAGGGGGCTGGTGGCTACACCTTC.

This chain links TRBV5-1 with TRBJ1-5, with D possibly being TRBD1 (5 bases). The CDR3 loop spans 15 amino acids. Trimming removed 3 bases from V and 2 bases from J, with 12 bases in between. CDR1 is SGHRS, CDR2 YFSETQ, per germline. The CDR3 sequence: CASSWGGQGNQPQHF. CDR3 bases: TGCGCCAGCAGCTGGGGGGGTCAGGGCAATCAGCCCCAGCATTTT. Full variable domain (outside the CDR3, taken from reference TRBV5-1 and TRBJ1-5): KAGVTQTPRYLIKTRGQQVTLSCSPISGHRSVSWYQQTPGQGLQFLFEYFSETQRNKGNFPGRFSGRQFSNSRSEMNVSTLELGDSALYLCASSWGGQGNQPQHFGDGTRLSIL.

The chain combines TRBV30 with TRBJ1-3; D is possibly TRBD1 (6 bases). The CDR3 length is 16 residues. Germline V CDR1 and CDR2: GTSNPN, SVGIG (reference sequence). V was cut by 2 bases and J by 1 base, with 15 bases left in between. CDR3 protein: CAWSTPDRFSGNTIYF. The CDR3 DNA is TGTGCCTGGAGTACTCCGGACAGATTTTCTGGAAACACCATATATTTT.